What follows are 18 T cell receptor beta chains derived from one specimen sequenced in a study of spatial heterogeneity in lung cancer. The time point denotes: blood at routine non-recurrence follow-up after resection. Sequencing was performed on whole RNA extracted from tumor and nontumor lung tissue, or from frozen PBMC, and the material was left unsorted. TCRdb reanalysed the 5' RACE reads using MiXCR and keeps one entry per CDR3 protein. The profile covers around 110,000 distinct CDR3 sequences, with more than 9% appearing a single time and approximately 16% taken by the ten largest. The sample in question was PBMCs, obtained at follow-up. The receptors originated from a male donor with early-stage non-small cell lung cancer.

In this sample, this clonotype turned up many times. The chain carries TRBV7-6 and TRBJ2-3; D possibly corresponds to TRBD1 (5 bases). With 1 base removed from V and 2 bases from J, the gap between germline ends came to 16 bases. The CDR3 consists of 17 residues. The germline CDR1 and CDR2 sequences are SGHVS and FNYEAQ. CDR3 nucleotides: TGTGCCAGCAGCTTAGTGCAGGGTTTCCACACCACAGATACGCAGTATTTT. Protein product: CASSLVQGFHTTDTQYF.

This clonotype was observed many times. The chain carries TRBV20-1 and TRBJ2-2; D is uncertain. The V and J ends lost 3 bases and 4 bases respectively, with 18 bases between them. This CDR3 spans 16 amino acids. Per germline, CDR1 DFQATT and CDR2 SNEGSKA (reference sequence). The CDR3: CSASIPEAWGTGELFF. The CDR3, as DNA: TGCAGTGCTAGTATCCCCGAGGCTTGGGGCACCGGGGAGCTGTTTTTT.

V gene TRBV20-1 combines with J gene TRBJ1-1, with a weak D call TRBD1 (6 bases). Trimming removed 2 bases from V and 0 bases from J, with 13 bases in between. This CDR3 region has 15 residues. The V gene's germline CDR1 is DFQATT and CDR2 SNEGSKA (reference sequence). The CDR3 DNA sequence: TGCAGTGCTAGACGGCAGGGGAGGATGAACACTGAAGCTTTCTTT. Its translation is CSARRQGRMNTEAFF.

This clonotype was counted ten times or more. The chain links TRBV11-2 to TRBJ2-7; the D gene is possibly TRBD2 (6 bases). The V end was cut by 3 bases, the J end by 3 bases, with 9 bases between. The length of the CDR3 is 13 residues. Germline V CDR1 and CDR2: SGHAT, FQNNGV. The CDR3 region has the DNA TGTGCCAGCAGCTTCGGGACTTACTACGAGCAGTACTTC. Amino acids: CASSFGTYYEQYF.

In its sample, this clonotype was seen a few times. The CDR3 sequence: CASSSVASEETQYF. In DNA form, the CDR3 reads TGCGCCAGCAGCTCCGTAGCGAGTGAGGAGACCCAGTACTTC. The chain uses TRBV5-1 and TRBJ2-5; maybe TRBD2 (5 bases). The CDR3 has 14 amino acids. The germline CDR1 and CDR2 sequences are SGHRS and YFSETQ. V was shortened by 3 bases and J by 5 bases, with 14 bases between the two germline ends.

This clonotype was seen a few times. The chain combines TRBV5-1 with TRBJ1-5; D might be TRBD1 (6 bases). V lost 0 bases and J lost 4, with 14 bases in between. CDR1 and CDR2 (germline): SGHRS, YFSETQ. The CDR3 totals 16 residues. The CDR3 bases are TGCGCCAGCAGCTTGGTTCCCAGGGGAGTTAATCAGCCCCAGCATTTT. Translation gives CASSLVPRGVNQPQHF.

This clonotype was seen at least ten times. V usage is TRBV6-6 and J usage is TRBJ1-5, with D unresolved. Germline V gives CDR1 MNHNY, CDR2 SVGAGI (reference sequence). The CDR3 runs to 10 residues. Trimming stripped 7 bases from V and 3 bases from J, with 1 base between. For the CDR3, the DNA is TGTGCCAGCAACAATCAGCCCCAGCATTTT. Its translation: CASNNQPQHF.

V gene TRBV11-2 combines with J gene TRBJ1-2; no clear D gene. The germline V gene has CDR1 SGHAT and CDR2 FQNNGV. CDR3 size: 14 residues. Trimming pared 3 bases from V and 1 base from J, leaving 9 bases between. CDR3 residues: CASSFRSSNYGYTF. DNA for the CDR3: TGTGCCAGCAGCTTCAGATCCAGTAACTATGGCTACACCTTC.

This clonotype has only a few counts. V and J are TRBV5-1 and TRBJ2-2; TRBD1 aligns across 10 bases. Unmatched junction bases numbered 3, after V lost 2 bases and J lost 5 bases. CDR3 length equals 15 residues. The germline CDR1 and CDR2 sequences are SGHRS and YFSETQ. Here the CDR3 DNA reads TGCGCCAGCAGCTTACGACAGGGGGCGACCGGGGAGCTGTTTTTT. Translated: CASSLRQGATGELFF.

In its sample, this clonotype was seen a few times. The chain has TRBV27 and TRBJ1-6; TRBD1 matches at 9 bases. There are 14 residues in the CDR3. Trimming took 10 bases from V and 4 from J; bases not matched to a gene: 5. Germline V lookup: CDR1 MNHEY, CDR2 SMNVEV (reference sequence). The DNA of the CDR3 is TGTGCCACCATGGGACAGGGATATAATTCACCCCTCCACTTT. Translation: CATMGQGYNSPLHF.

The rearrangement links TRBV6-2 or TRBV6-3 to TRBJ2-1; a possible D gene is TRBD2 (5 bases). The CDR3 covers 15 residues. Germline CDR1 MNHEY, CDR2 SVGEGT. Trimming shortened V by 2 bases and J by 2 bases, and 10 bases separated the two germline ends. CDR3 nucleotides: TGTGCCAGCAGTTACATCGGGGAAGCCTACAATGAGCAGTTCTTC. Its translation is CASSYIGEAYNEQFF.

This clonotype was detected many times. The chain carries TRBV5-1 and TRBJ2-2; D is undetermined. The CDR3 is made up of 16 amino acids. Deletions cut 0 bases from V and 0 bases from J, with 9 bases between. Per germline, CDR1 SGHRS and CDR2 YFSETQ. The CDR3 coding sequence is TGCGCCAGCAGCTTGGGGACGGCCGCGAACACCGGGGAGCTGTTTTTT. Translating gives CASSLGTAANTGELFF.

This clonotype has only a few counts. The chain couples TRBV4-2 to TRBJ2-5, with D perhaps matching TRBD1 (6 bases). The CDR3 has 15 residues. Trimming took off 1 base at V and 5 bases at J, with 14 bases between the two ends. Germline CDR1 and CDR2: LGHNA and YNFKEQ. The DNA for the CDR3 is TGTGCCAGCAGCCAAGTGAGGGGGTTGGAGGAGACCCAGTACTTC. Residues: CASSQVRGLEETQYF.

This clonotype was counted at least ten times. The rearrangement uses TRBV28 and TRBJ1-2; perhaps TRBD1 as D (5 bases). This CDR3 contains 12 residues. CDR1 and CDR2 from the germline V gene are MDHEN and SYDVKM. Trimming took off 7 bases at V and 4 bases at J, with 10 bases between the two ends. The CDR3 reads CASKAGSYGYTF. The CDR3 region has the DNA TGTGCCAGCAAGGCAGGGTCCTATGGCTACACCTTC.

The sample holds a few counts of this clonotype. The CDR3 spells CSASRTGSYEQYF. The CDR3 DNA reads as TGCAGCGCGTCTCGGACAGGGAGCTACGAGCAGTACTTC. This chain links TRBV29-1 with TRBJ2-7; 8 bases line up with TRBD1. Germline V lookup: CDR1 SQVTM, CDR2 ANQGSEA. Trimming at V came to 7 bases and at J to 3 bases, leaving 8 bases not matched to a gene. This CDR3 has 13 amino acids.

This clonotype was seen a handful of times. The gene calls are TRBV20-1 and TRBJ1-1; D gene unclear. This CDR3 spans 13 amino acids. The germline CDR1 and CDR2 sequences are DFQATT and SNEGSKA (reference sequence). The V and J ends lost 6 bases and 10 bases respectively, with 21 bases between them. CDR3: CSAALLVHSGAFF. The CDR3 DNA is TGCAGTGCGGCCCTCTTGGTGCATTCGGGAGCTTTCTTT.

By sample fraction, this clonotype is medium-sized (0.01 to 0.1%). The chain carries TRBV4-1 and TRBJ2-7, with D unclear. Germline V CDR1 and CDR2: MGHRA, YSYEKL. V was pared by 0 bases and J by 0 bases, with 12 bases between. CDR3 size: 16 residues. CDR3 bases: TGCGCCAGCAGCCAAGATCTGGTCCTACTCTCCTACGAGCAGTACTTC. As protein: CASSQDLVLLSYEQYF.

The V call is TRBV5-1, the J call TRBJ2-2, with unresolved D. Between the trimmed V and J ends, which lost 0 bases and 4 bases, there was a span of 10 bases. Looked up from germline, CDR1 is SGHRS and CDR2 is YFSETQ. There are 15 residues in the CDR3. The chain's CDR3 is CASSLVRLTTGELFF. CDR3 nucleotides: TGCGCCAGCAGCTTGGTTAGATTGACCACCGGGGAGCTGTTTTTT.